The sequence of this T cell receptor (beta chain) was determined in a study of cytomegalovirus exposure and HLA in healthy donors. Findings and caveats of the study: The study listed around 150 cytomegalovirus-associated TCR beta chains. For cytomegalovirus status, the classifier reportedly gave diagnoses with high specificity and sensitivity. In the roughly 120 validation repertoires, a later analysis found that first-cohort TCR clusters tended to co-occur.

Generated by immunoSEQ multiplex PCR, the TCRdb table keeps only in-frame clones and is missing some. The sample includes about 98,000 clones, about 90% of them seen just once. Regarding this clone: Antigen specificity is unknown.

Among the roughly 120 subjects of the validation cohort, separate from the 666-subject first cohort, were the donors. Germline lookup yields CDR1 SEHNR and CDR2 FQNEAQ (reference sequence). V shed 11 bases, J shed 5 bases, and the junction held 5 bases outside the gene matches. The CDR3 runs to 11 residues. The sequencing sample was made of PBMCs. This receptor was obtained from a man younger than 30 in good health and CMV-seropositive. The V call is TRBV7-9, the J call TRBJ2-5; TRBD2 matches at 7 bases. The CDR3 here is CAVGRVETQYF. The CDR3 DNA is TGTGCCGTTGGGAGGGTGGAGACCCAGTACTTC.